The 6 T cell receptor beta chains in this list originate from one sample, sequenced in a study of T cells in Graves' hyperthyroidism and ophthalmopathy (dated by TCRdb to the late 2010s). Libraries were constructed by multiplex PCR. TCRdb records Illumina HiSeq 2000 as the sequencer. TCR beta CDR3 regions were amplified from RNA transcripts. A first-round RT-PCR of the TCR CDR3 used the HTBI primer set with the Qiagen OneStep RT-PCR kit. TCRdb passed the public sequencing reads through fastp at Q25 and MiXCR, retaining productive beta sequences. Each record represents a unique CDR3 protein, reported with the most common genes and DNA among its rows. This sample comprises about 530,000 distinct CDR3 sequences, roughly 15% of them detected only once. In total, the top ten clones hold roughly a sixth of the sample. The sequenced sample consisted of blood. These TCRs come from a young woman with Graves' ophthalmopathy.

The V call is TRBV3-1, the J call TRBJ1-2; the D gene is possibly TRBD1 (5 bases). CDR3 size: 15 residues. V shed 1 base and J shed 8 bases, with 17 bases lying between them. From germline, CDR1 is LGHDT and CDR2 YNNKEL (reference sequence). The CDR3 DNA follows: TGTGCCAGCAGCCAAGGGGAGGGGCGCTTAGGCGGCTACACCTTC. Residues: CASSQGEGRLGGYTF.

The rearrangement joins TRBV9 to TRBJ2-1, with TRBD2 matching 9 bases. The ends lost 0 bases at V and 10 bases at J; junction bases unmatched: 5. This CDR3 contains 14 residues. Germline V gene data show CDR1 as SGDLS and CDR2 as YYNGEE. In nucleotides, the CDR3 is TGTGCCAGCAGCGTAGTAGTAGCGGGAGCCGAGCAGTTCTTC. Amino acids: CASSVVVAGAEQFF.

A remark on this clonotype: An end of the junction does not agree with germline; a read error may underlie this. The chain is built from TRBV14 and TRBJ1-3, with 10 bases matching TRBD1. Germline-derived CDR1 and CDR2 are SGHDN and FVKESK. This CDR3 has 16 amino acids. CDR3 bases: TGTGCCAACAGCCGAACCGGGACAGGGGACGGAAACACCATATATTTT. This gives the protein CANSRTGTGDGNTIYF.

This clonotype was observed a handful of times. The rearrangement joins TRBV28 to TRBJ1-3; D is unresolved. Trimming left V 7 bases short and J 0 bases short, with 13 bases between. The CDR3 spans 15 residues. Germline V gives CDR1 MDHEN, CDR2 SYDVKM. The CDR3 DNA is TGTGCCAGCATGAAGGCCGGGAGCTCTGGAAACACCATATATTTT. Its protein product is CASMKAGSSGNTIYF.

This clonotype was seen a handful of times. CDR3 in amino acids: CASSSLPTGGTEAFF. The DNA for the CDR3 is TGTGCCAGCAGTTCTCTACCGACAGGGGGGACTGAAGCTTTCTTT. The chain uses TRBV27 and TRBJ1-1; 9 bases are shared with TRBD1. There are 15 residues in the CDR3. CDR1 MNHEY and CDR2 SMNVEV come from the germline V gene (reference sequence). With 4 bases clipped from V and 5 bases from J, the junction kept 8 bases outside the gene matches.

Of note for this clonotype: With a much larger clone just one base away, this may be a read error. This sequence joins TRBV5-1 and TRBJ2-3; possible D gene TRBD1, 6 bases. Germline CDR1 and CDR2: SGHRS and YFSETQ. This CDR3 contains 15 residues. Here the CDR3 DNA reads TGCGCCAGCAGGAACCGGGACACAAACACAGATACGCAGTGTTTT. This codes for CASRNRDTNTDTQCF. The variable domain in full, with the rest retrieved from reference TRBV5-1 and TRBJ2-3, is KAGVTQTPRYLIKTRGQQVTLSCSPISGHRSVSWYQQTPGQGLQFLFEYFSETQRNKGNFPGRFSGRQFSNSRSEMNVSTLELGDSALYLCASRNRDTNTDTQCFGPGTRLTVL.